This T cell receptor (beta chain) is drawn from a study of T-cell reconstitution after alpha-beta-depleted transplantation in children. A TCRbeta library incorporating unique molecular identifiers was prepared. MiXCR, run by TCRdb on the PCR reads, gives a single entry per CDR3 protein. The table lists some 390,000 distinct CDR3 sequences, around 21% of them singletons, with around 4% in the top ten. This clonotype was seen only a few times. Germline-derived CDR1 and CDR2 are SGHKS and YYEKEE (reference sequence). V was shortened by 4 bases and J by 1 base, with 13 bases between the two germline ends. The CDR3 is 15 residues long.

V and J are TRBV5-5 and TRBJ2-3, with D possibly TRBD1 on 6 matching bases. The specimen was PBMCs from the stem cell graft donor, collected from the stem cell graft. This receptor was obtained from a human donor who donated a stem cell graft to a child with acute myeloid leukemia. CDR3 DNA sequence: TGTGCCAGCAGCCATATCAGGGGCGGCACAGATACGCAGTATTTT. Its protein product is CASSHIRGGTDTQYF.